This T cell receptor (beta chain) came from a study of blood T cell repertoires in COVID-19. Germline CDR1 is SGHRS and CDR2 is YFSETQ. V gave up 4 bases and J gave up 4 bases; unmatched junction bases: 10. The CDR3 has 16 residues. Recruitment covered some 25 US areas and drew participants whose ages spanned about 18 to 90 years. Participants' reported clinical history set cohort assignment. Cohort 3 recovery required two negative PCRs, clearance, or symptom resolution. Repertoires were generated with immunoSEQ multiplex PCR, while TCRdb's copy carries only in-frame clones and drops some. There are about 250,000 clones in the sample; around 89% occur only once, and roughly 9% lies in the top ten.

The clonotype originates from a man aged 35 to 55 who had recovered from COVID-19. Sequencing was performed on PBMCs or T cells enriched from blood (not recorded which). This chain connects TRBV5-1 to TRBJ2-2; 7 nucleotides agree with TRBD1. The chain's CDR3 is CASSPDREVGTGELFF. The CDR3 coding sequence is TGCGCCAGCAGCCCCGACAGGGAAGTAGGCACCGGGGAGCTGTTTTTT.